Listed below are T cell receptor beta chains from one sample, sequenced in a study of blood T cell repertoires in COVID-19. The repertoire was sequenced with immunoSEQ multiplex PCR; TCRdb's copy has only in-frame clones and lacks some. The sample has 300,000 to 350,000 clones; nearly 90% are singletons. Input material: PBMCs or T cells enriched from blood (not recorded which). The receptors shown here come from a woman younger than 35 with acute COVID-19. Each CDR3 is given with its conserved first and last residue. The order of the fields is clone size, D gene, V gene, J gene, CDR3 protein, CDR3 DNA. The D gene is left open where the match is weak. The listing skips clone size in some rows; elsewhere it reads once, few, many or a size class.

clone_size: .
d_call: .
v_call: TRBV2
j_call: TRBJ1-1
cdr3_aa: CASSDMGGTEAFF
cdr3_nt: TGTGCCAGCAGTGATATGGGGGGGACTGAAGCTTTCTTT

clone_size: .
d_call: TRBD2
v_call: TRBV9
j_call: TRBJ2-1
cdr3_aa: CASSAGLAGNEQFF
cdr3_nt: TGTGCCAGCAGCGCGGGACTAGCGGGCAATGAGCAGTTCTTC

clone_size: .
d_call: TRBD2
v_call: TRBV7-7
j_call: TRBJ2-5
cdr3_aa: CASSLGLAGAETQYF
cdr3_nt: TGTGCTAGCAGCTTAGGGCTAGCGGGAGCAGAGACCCAGTACTTC

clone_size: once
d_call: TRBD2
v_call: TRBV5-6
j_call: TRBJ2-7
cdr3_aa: CASSLGVGAGVGYEQYF
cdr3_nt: TGTGCCAGCAGCTTGGGGGTCGGAGCGGGAGTCGGGTACGAGCAGTACTTC

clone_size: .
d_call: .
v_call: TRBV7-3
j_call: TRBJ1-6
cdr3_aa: CASSLSAGNNSPLHF
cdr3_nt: TGTGCCAGCAGCTTATCAGCAGGGAACAATTCACCCCTCCACTTT

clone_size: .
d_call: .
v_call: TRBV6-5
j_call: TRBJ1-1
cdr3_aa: CASSSKTGGGTEAFF
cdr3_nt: TGTGCCAGCAGTTCCAAGACAGGTGGTGGGACTGAAGCTTTCTTT

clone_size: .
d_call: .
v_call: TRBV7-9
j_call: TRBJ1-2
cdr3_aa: CASSISPNYGYTF
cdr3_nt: TGTGCCAGCAGCATCAGTCCAAACTATGGCTACACCTTC

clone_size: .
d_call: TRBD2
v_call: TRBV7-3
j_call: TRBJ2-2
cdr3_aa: CASSQQVGGGSPGELFF
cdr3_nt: TGTGCCAGCAGCCAACAGGTCGGTGGCGGGAGCCCCGGGGAGCTGTTTTTT

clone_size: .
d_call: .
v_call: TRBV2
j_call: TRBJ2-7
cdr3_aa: CASSENRAYEQYF
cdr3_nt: TGTGCCAGCAGTGAGAACAGGGCCTACGAGCAGTACTTC

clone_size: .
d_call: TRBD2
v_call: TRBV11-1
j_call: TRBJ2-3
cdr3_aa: CASSPGASGRTQYF
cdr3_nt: TGTGCCAGCAGCCCTGGGGCTAGCGGGAGGACGCAGTATTTT

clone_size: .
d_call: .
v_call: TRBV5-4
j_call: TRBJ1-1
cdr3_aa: CASTLLGNTEAFF
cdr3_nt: TGTGCCAGCACCCTTCTCGGGAACACTGAAGCTTTCTTT

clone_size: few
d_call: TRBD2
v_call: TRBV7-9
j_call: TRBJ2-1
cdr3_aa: CASSSDIGRDEQFF
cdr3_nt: TGTGCCAGCAGCTCGGACATAGGGAGGGATGAGCAGTTCTTC

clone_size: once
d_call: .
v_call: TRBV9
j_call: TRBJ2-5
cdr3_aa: CASSVDPDTLQETQYF
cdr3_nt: TGTGCCAGCAGCGTAGACCCTGACACCCTCCAAGAGACCCAGTACTTC

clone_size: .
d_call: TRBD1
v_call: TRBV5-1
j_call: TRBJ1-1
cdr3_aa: CASSPLDRRNTEAFF
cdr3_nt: TGCGCCAGCAGCCCGCTGGACAGGAGGAACACTGAAGCTTTCTTT

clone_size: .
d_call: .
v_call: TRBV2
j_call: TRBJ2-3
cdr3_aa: CASSEELVTDTQYF
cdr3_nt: TGTGCCAGCAGTGAAGAGCTTGTGACAGATACGCAGTATTTT

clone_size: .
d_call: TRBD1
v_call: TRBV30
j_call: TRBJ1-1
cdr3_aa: CAWSTGQGRYFF
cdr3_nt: TGTGCCTGGAGTACGGGACAGGGTCGATATTTCTTT

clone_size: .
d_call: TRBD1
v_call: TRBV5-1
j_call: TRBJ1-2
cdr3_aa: CASSLLRDRDVGYTF
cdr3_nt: TGCGCCAGCAGCTTGTTGCGAGACAGGGACGTGGGCTACACCTTC

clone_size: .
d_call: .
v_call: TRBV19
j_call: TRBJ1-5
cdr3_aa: CASSPTGLNNQPQHF
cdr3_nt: TGTGCCAGTAGCCCTACGGGACTTAACAATCAGCCCCAGCATTTT